The 27 T cell receptor beta chains in this list originate from one sample, sequenced in a study of human T cells and chemical hapten exposure. Time point defined: pre-sensitization, week 0. The treatment is: therapeutic diphenylcyclopropenone sensitization with weekly scalp DPC. TCRdb re-called the RACE reads with MiXCR, one entry per CDR3 protein. The sample records around 120,000 distinct CDR3 sequences, less than 15% being singletons. The sample consisted of whole blood, taken in connection with sensitization to the hapten diphenylcyclopropenone (DPC). The receptors come from a woman aged 18-29 years with alopecia areata. Some clones in this sample may be carry-over from other donors' samples.

The chain uses TRBV3-1 and TRBJ1-3, with TRBD1 identical over 7 bases. The V and J ends lost 3 bases and 2 bases, in that order; junction bases with no gene match: 7. CDR3 length: 16 residues. Per germline, CDR1 LGHDT and CDR2 YNNKEL (reference sequence). In nucleotides, the CDR3 is TGTGCCAGCAGCCACCCGACAGGGTTAACTGGAAACACCATATATTTT. Translated: CASSHPTGLTGNTIYF.

The chain combines TRBV7-6 with TRBJ1-2; D might be TRBD1 (6 bases). Trimming removed 1 base at V and 8 bases at J, with 17 bases between. Germline lookup yields CDR1 SGHVS and CDR2 FNYEAQ. The CDR3 consists of 15 residues. CDR3 nucleotides: TGTGCCAGCAGCTTAGGTCAAGGCGGGGGCGTCGGCTACACCTTC. Residues: CASSLGQGGGVGYTF.

CDR3 loop: CSAPPKRGEQFF. CDR3 sequence (DNA): TGCAGTGCCCCCCCGAAGAGGGGTGAGCAGTTCTTC. The chain links TRBV20-1 to TRBJ2-1; D possibly uses TRBD1 or TRBD2 (5 bases each). Germline V gene sequence: CDR1 DFQATT, CDR2 SNEGSKA (reference sequence). This CDR3 comprises 12 residues. Between the trimmed V and J ends, which lost 6 bases and 9 bases, there was a span of 15 bases.

The V gene is TRBV9, the J gene TRBJ2-7; TRBD1 aligns across 10 bases. V gave up 3 bases and J gave up 4 bases; unmatched junction bases: 7. The germline V gene has CDR1 SGDLS and CDR2 YYNGEE. This CDR3 contains 15 residues. In DNA form, the CDR3 reads TGTGCCAGCAGCGGGGGACAGGGGAAGATTTACGAGCAGTACTTC. Translated, it gives CASSGGQGKIYEQYF.

This clonotype was counted only a few times. V and J are TRBV27 and TRBJ1-2; 8 bases match TRBD1. Germline trimming cut 2 bases from V and 3 bases from J; bases unmatched to any gene: 2. In germline, CDR1 is MNHEY, CDR2 SMNVEV (reference sequence). The CDR3 consists of 14 residues. The CDR3 DNA reads as TGTGCCAGCAGTTTACGACAGGGGCACTATGGCTACACCTTC. As protein: CASSLRQGHYGYTF.

The sample holds many counts of this clonotype. J is TRBJ1-2 and V is TRBV11-2; D remains unclear. The V gene lost 0 bases and the J gene lost 5 bases, with 16 bases spanning the gap. Germline V gene sequence: CDR1 SGHAT, CDR2 FQNNGV. CDR3 length: 16 amino acids. The DNA for the CDR3 is TGTGCCAGCAGCTTAGATCGGCGTGGGGTGTCATATGGCTACACCTTC. Amino acid sequence: CASSLDRRGVSYGYTF.

The chain links TRBV9 to TRBJ1-1, with D possibly being TRBD1 (6 bases). The germline V gene has CDR1 SGDLS and CDR2 YYNGEE. This CDR3 region has 14 residues. Trimming removed 0 bases from V and 5 bases from J, with 11 bases in between. CDR3: CASSVATGLTEAFF. DNA of the CDR3: TGTGCCAGCAGCGTAGCTACAGGGTTAACTGAAGCTTTCTTT.

This chain joins TRBV29-1 and TRBJ2-3; no definite D call. Germline V CDR1 and CDR2: SQVTM, ANQGSEA. Trimming removed 5 bases from V and 5 bases from J, with 17 bases in between. This CDR3 is built from 14 residues. The CDR3: CSVLGTPHGDTQYF. The CDR3 DNA reads as TGCAGCGTTTTGGGTACACCCCACGGAGATACGCAGTATTTT.

This clonotype turned up a few times. The J gene is TRBJ1-1, the V gene TRBV7-2, with D unresolved. CDR3 size: 14 residues. Germline values: CDR1 SGHTA, CDR2 FQGNSA. V lost 1 base, J lost 6 bases, and 12 bases lay in between. CDR3 DNA sequence: TGTGCCAGCAGCTTAGGACGGGAACTCCCTGAAGCTTTCTTT. Translating gives CASSLGRELPEAFF.

This clonotype has a handful of counts. The chain recombines TRBV12-3 or TRBV12-4 with TRBJ2-1; a weak D match, TRBD2 (5 bases). Trimming took 6 bases from V and 1 from J, leaving 16 bases between them. CDR3 length equals 16 residues. The CDR3 nucleotides read TGTGCCAGCAGCCCACCAGCGGCAGGTTCCTACAATGAGCAGTTCTTC. Protein: CASSPPAAGSYNEQFF.

This clonotype was counted a few times. The V call is TRBV27, the J call TRBJ2-3; D not certain. From germline, CDR1 is MNHEY and CDR2 SMNVEV (reference sequence). There are 13 residues in the CDR3. Deletions cut 3 bases from V and 3 bases from J, with 7 bases between. The CDR3 nucleotides read TGTGCCAGCAGTTTTGTGGGAACAGATACGCAGTATTTT. Its translation: CASSFVGTDTQYF.

This chain connects TRBV7-2 to TRBJ2-7; no clear D. V lost 0 bases and J 0 bases, leaving 9 bases between the germline ends. CDR3 length: 15 residues. CDR1 and CDR2 from the germline V gene are SGHTA and FQGNSA. CDR3 DNA sequence: TGTGCCAGCAGCTTAGCCAGCTCGACCTCCTACGAGCAGTACTTC. It translates to CASSLASSTSYEQYF.

This clonotype showed up just a few times. An end of the junction differs from the germline gene, which may be a read error. The chain recombines TRBV29-1 with TRBJ1-1; D gene unclear. Germline lookup yields CDR1 SQVTM and CDR2 ANQGSEA. The CDR3 is 8 residues long. The CDR3 region has the DNA TGCAGCGTTGACGGGAGTCTCTTT. It encodes CSVDGSLF.

V usage is TRBV3-1 and J usage is TRBJ2-7, with D perhaps matching TRBD2 (6 bases). V lost 1 base to trimming and J lost 2 bases, with 12 bases between them. CDR1 is LGHDT, CDR2 YNNKEL, per germline (reference sequence). The CDR3 length is 15 residues. The CDR3 DNA reads TGTGCCAGCAGCCAAGGAGGGCGGGGCACCTACGAGCAGTACTTC. It yields the protein CASSQGGRGTYEQYF.

This chain connects TRBV5-1 to TRBJ1-2, with D uncertain. The V end was cut by 1 base, the J end by 2 bases, with 6 bases between. The germline gives CDR1 SGHRS, CDR2 YFSETQ. CDR3 length: 13 residues. The CDR3 DNA sequence: TGCGCCAGCAGCTTGAGGGAGAACTATGGCTACACCTTC. Translating gives CASSLRENYGYTF.

This clonotype turned up a few times. The chain is built from TRBV11-2 and TRBJ2-4; D is undetermined. Germline CDR1 and CDR2: SGHAT and FQNNGV. Trimming took 4 bases from V and 1 from J, leaving 11 bases between them. This CDR3 has 15 residues. CDR3 protein: CASSSSPSAKNIQYF. The DNA for the CDR3 is TGTGCCAGCAGCTCGAGCCCGTCCGCCAAAAACATTCAGTACTTC.

This clonotype was seen ten or more times. The rearrangement links TRBV2 to TRBJ1-1; 8 nucleotides align to TRBD1. The CDR3 covers 14 residues. In germline, CDR1 is SNHLY, CDR2 FYNNEI. V lost 5 bases to trimming and J lost 4 bases; unmatched junction nucleotides: 6. For the CDR3, the DNA is TGTGCCAGCAGTCCGGACAGGGTGCGCACTGAAGCTTTCTTT. This sequence encodes CASSPDRVRTEAFF.

The chain combines TRBV6-2 or TRBV6-3 with TRBJ2-1; D tentatively fits TRBD1 or TRBD2 (6 bases each). This CDR3 contains 16 residues. The germline gives CDR1 MNHEY, CDR2 SVGEGT. The V gene lost 7 bases and the J gene lost 1 base, with 17 bases spanning the gap. The CDR3: CASTPMTGASYNEQFF. The CDR3 DNA reads TGTGCCAGCACCCCCATGACGGGGGCATCCTACAATGAGCAGTTCTTC.

The chain has TRBV6-2 or TRBV6-3 and TRBJ1-2, with 8 nucleotides matching TRBD1. The V gene end was trimmed by 5 bases and the J gene end by 4 bases; junction bases not matched to a gene: 6. CDR3 length: 14 amino acids. Germline lookup yields CDR1 MNHEY and CDR2 SVGEGT. CDR3 residues: CASSPTGQVYGYTF. For the CDR3, the DNA is TGTGCCAGCAGTCCCACGGGACAGGTCTATGGCTACACCTTC.

Only a few counts were recorded for this clonotype. This chain uses TRBV2 with TRBJ2-2; 8 nucleotides agree with TRBD2. CDR1 and CDR2 from the germline V gene are SNHLY and FYNNEI. The CDR3 totals 15 residues. The V gene end was trimmed by 5 bases and the J gene end by 7 bases; junction bases not matched to a gene: 9. CDR3 loop: CASSIQRGIVGELFF. CDR3 sequence (DNA): TGTGCCAGCAGTATCCAGCGGGGGATCGTCGGGGAGCTGTTTTTT.

This clonotype was counted many times. V is TRBV29-1 and J is TRBJ1-2; D not certain. The CDR3 is made up of 12 amino acids. V lost 4 bases, J lost 0 bases, and 6 bases lay in between. CDR1 and CDR2 (germline): SQVTM, ANQGSEA. CDR3 sequence (DNA): TGCAGCGTTGTACGAGCTAACTATGGCTACACCTTC. It yields the protein CSVVRANYGYTF.

The rearrangement links TRBV9 to TRBJ2-2, with D uncertain. V was cut by 2 bases and J by 8 bases, with 7 bases left in between. This CDR3 spans 12 amino acids. Germline CDR1 is SGDLS and CDR2 is YYNGEE. The CDR3 coding sequence is TGTGCCAGCAGCGTCCCCCCGGGGGAGCTGTTTTTT. This translates into CASSVPPGELFF. Full variable domain (outside the CDR3, taken from reference TRBV9 and TRBJ2-2): DSGVTQTPKHLITATGQRVTLRCSPRSGDLSVYWYQQSLDQGLQFLIQYYNGEERAKGNILERFSAQQFPDLHSELNLSSLELGDSALYFCASSVPPGELFFGEGSRLTVL.

The rearrangement links TRBV29-1 to TRBJ1-1; D is uncertain. In germline, CDR1 is SQVTM, CDR2 ANQGSEA. The V gene lost 7 bases and the J gene lost 3 bases, with 9 bases spanning the gap. This CDR3 has 11 residues. CDR3 sequence: CSGHRDTEAFF. In DNA form, the CDR3 reads TGCAGCGGTCATCGGGACACTGAAGCTTTCTTT.

The sample holds one count of this clonotype. The genes are TRBV19 and TRBJ1-2; maybe TRBD1 (5 bases). The germline V gene encodes CDR1 LNHDA and CDR2 SQIVND (reference sequence). Trimming stripped 5 bases from V and 4 bases from J, with 17 bases between. The CDR3 extends over 15 amino acids. The CDR3 protein is CASSRPGDLGYGYTF. As DNA, the CDR3 is TGTGCCAGTAGTCGGCCGGGGGATCTCGGCTATGGCTACACCTTC.

The chain uses TRBV7-2 and TRBJ2-3, with 9 bases that match TRBD2. V gave up 6 bases and J gave up 6 bases; unmatched junction bases: 7. The CDR3 length is 14 residues. Germline assignment: CDR1 SGHTA and CDR2 FQGNSA. Here the CDR3 reads CASSGAGGGDTQYF. Here the CDR3 DNA reads TGTGCCAGCAGTGGAGCGGGGGGTGGCGATACGCAGTATTTT. Looking up the rest from reference TRBV7-2 and TRBJ2-3 gives the full variable domain: GAGVSQSPSNKVTEKGKDVELRCDPISGHTALYWYRQSLGQGLEFLIYFQGNSAPDKSGLPSDRFSAERTGGSVSTLTIQRTQQEDSAVYLCASSGAGGGDTQYFGPGTRLTVL.

The sample holds a few counts of this clonotype. This sequence joins TRBV12-3 or TRBV12-4 and TRBJ2-5; a possible D gene is TRBD1 (5 bases). Trimming cost V 5 bases and J 1 base, with 14 bases left between them. This CDR3 is built from 15 residues. The CDR3 reads CASSPSPRGQETQYF. The DNA of the CDR3 is TGTGCCAGCAGTCCTTCCCCTAGGGGCCAAGAGACCCAGTACTTC.

This clonotype has just a few counts. A read error may account for a junction end that differs from germline. This chain joins TRBV4-1 and TRBJ1-4, with D perhaps matching TRBD1 (5 bases). CDR1 MGHRA and CDR2 YSYEKL come from the germline V gene. The CDR3 totals 16 residues. For the CDR3, the DNA is TGCGCCACCCATAAGGGGTCACCCGGACGTAATCAAAAACTGTTTTTT. Its protein is CATHKGSPGRNQKLFF.